The following is a T cell receptor (beta chain) sequence with its context. Its antigen is not identified. These data belong to a study of CD8 T cells in ankylosing spondylitis. Quantitative barcoded 5'-RACE was used to prepare TCR beta libraries. Each CDR3 protein is one row after TCRdb ran MiXCR on the 5' RACE reads. Of around 320,000 distinct CDR3 sequences listed, around 21% are singletons. Whole-study results and caveats: One TCR beta motif, made up of under ten highly homologous variants, appeared characteristic of ankylosing spondylitis blood. In ankylosing spondylitis patients, matched synovial fluid reportedly showed significant enrichment of disease-linked clones.

The V end lost 5 bases, the J end lost 4 bases, and 20 bases lay between the germline ends. The CDR3 totals 16 residues. Per the germline V gene, CDR1 is MNHNS and CDR2 is SASEGT. The sequence was collected from a female donor with ankylosing spondylitis or in good health (not recorded which). The sample consisted of blood, either unsorted or a sorted T cell fraction (not recorded which). The chain has TRBV6-1 and TRBJ2-5, with TRBD1 as a possible D gene (6 bases). The CDR3 protein is CASSLHSYRAPETQYF. Here the CDR3 DNA reads TGTGCCAGCAGTCTCCACTCATACAGGGCACCAGAGACCCAGTACTTC.